These 8 T cell receptor beta chains share one sample of origin, sequenced in a study of T cells in localized non-small cell lung cancer. The table came from immunoSEQ multiplex PCR; TCRdb's copy has only in-frame clones and leaves some out. The sample carries tens of thousands of clones, 80% recorded once. Material: peripheral blood, obtained before any cancer treatment. The receptor set was obtained from a female donor older than 55 with stage I lung adenocarcinoma.

The CDR3 region has the DNA TGTGCCAGCAGCCTCCGAACCGGGACAGGGGGCGAGCAGTACTTC. Translated, it gives CASSLRTGTGGEQYF. V gene TRBV11-2 combines with J gene TRBJ2-7; 11 bases line up with TRBD1. This CDR3 is 15 amino acids long. CDR1 SGHAT and CDR2 FQNNGV come from the germline V gene. V shed 5 bases, J shed 6 bases, and the junction held 9 bases outside the gene matches.

This chain links TRBV7-2 with TRBJ1-5, with TRBD1 matching over 8 bases. This CDR3 region has 15 residues. V gave up 5 bases and J gave up 4 bases; unmatched junction bases: 7. The germline V gene encodes CDR1 SGHTA and CDR2 FQGNSA. The CDR3 is CASSPRTGWNQPQHF. CDR3 coding DNA: TGTGCCAGCAGCCCCCGGACAGGGTGGAATCAGCCCCAGCATTTT.

The chain combines TRBV30 with TRBJ1-1, with no clear D. Germline loops: CDR1 GTSNPN, CDR2 SVGIG (reference sequence). Trimming took off 6 bases at V and 2 bases at J, with 10 bases between the two ends. The CDR3 has 12 residues. The CDR3 protein is CACRGRNTEAFF. The DNA for the CDR3 is TGTGCCTGCCGAGGACGAAACACTGAAGCTTTCTTT.

The chain links TRBV7-9 to TRBJ2-7, with a weak D call TRBD1 (5 bases). There are 15 residues in the CDR3. Germline values: CDR1 SEHNR, CDR2 FQNEAQ (reference sequence). V was clipped by 5 bases and J by 0 bases, with 14 bases between them. CDR3 protein: CASSPTGPGSYEQYF. The CDR3 DNA sequence: TGTGCCAGCAGCCCAACAGGACCGGGCTCCTACGAGCAGTACTTC. Supplemented by reference TRBV7-9 and TRBJ2-7, the full variable domain reads DTGVSQNPRHKITKRGQNVTFRCDPISEHNRLYWYRQTLGQGPEFLTYFQNEAQLEKSRLLSDRFSAERPKGSFSTLEIQRTEQGDSAMYLCASSPTGPGSYEQYFGPGTRLTVT.

The rearrangement joins TRBV14 to TRBJ2-7; 7 bases agree with TRBD1. The CDR3 spans 17 residues. Looked up from germline, CDR1 is SGHDN and CDR2 is FVKESK. The V gene end was trimmed by 0 bases and the J gene end by 4 bases; junction bases not matched to a gene: 12. CDR3 bases: TGTGCCAGCAGCCAAGATCCTCTGGGCAGGGGGAATTACGAGCAGTACTTC. Its protein product is CASSQDPLGRGNYEQYF.

The DNA of the CDR3 is TGTGCCAGCAGCACAGAGGCGGGGGGTCAAGAGACCCAGTACTTC. Translated: CASSTEAGGQETQYF. The rearrangement joins TRBV7-9 to TRBJ2-5; 8 bases match TRBD2. This CDR3 is built from 15 residues. CDR1 and CDR2 (germline): SEHNR, FQNEAQ (reference sequence). The trim removed 5 bases at V and 2 bases at J, leaving 7 bases unmatched.

The gene calls are TRBV6-6 and TRBJ2-7; D tentatively fits TRBD1 or TRBD2 (5 bases each). The CDR3 spans 12 residues. The V gene's germline CDR1 is MNHNY and CDR2 SVGAGI (reference sequence). With 2 bases removed from V and 11 bases from J, the gap between germline ends came to 13 bases. Written as DNA, the CDR3 is TGTGCCAGCAGTTACACACCGGGACCGGAGTACTTC. It is translated as CASSYTPGPEYF.

The rearrangement joins TRBV7-2 to TRBJ2-3, with D possibly being TRBD2 (6 bases). CDR1 is SGHTA and CDR2 is FQGNSA in the germline V gene. This CDR3 is 18 amino acids long. The V end was cut by 0 bases, the J end by 4 bases, with 20 bases between. CDR3 in amino acids: CASSLAKGGLLHADTQYF. The CDR3 bases are TGTGCCAGCAGCTTAGCAAAGGGAGGCCTACTTCACGCAGATACGCAGTATTTT. The full variable domain, in which reference TRBV7-2 and TRBJ2-3 provide the parts outside the CDR3, is GAGVSQSPSNKVTEKGKDVELRCDPISGHTALYWYRQSLGQGLEFLIYFQGNSAPDKSGLPSDRFSAERTGGSVSTLTIQRTQQEDSAVYLCASSLAKGGLLHADTQYFGPGTRLTVL.